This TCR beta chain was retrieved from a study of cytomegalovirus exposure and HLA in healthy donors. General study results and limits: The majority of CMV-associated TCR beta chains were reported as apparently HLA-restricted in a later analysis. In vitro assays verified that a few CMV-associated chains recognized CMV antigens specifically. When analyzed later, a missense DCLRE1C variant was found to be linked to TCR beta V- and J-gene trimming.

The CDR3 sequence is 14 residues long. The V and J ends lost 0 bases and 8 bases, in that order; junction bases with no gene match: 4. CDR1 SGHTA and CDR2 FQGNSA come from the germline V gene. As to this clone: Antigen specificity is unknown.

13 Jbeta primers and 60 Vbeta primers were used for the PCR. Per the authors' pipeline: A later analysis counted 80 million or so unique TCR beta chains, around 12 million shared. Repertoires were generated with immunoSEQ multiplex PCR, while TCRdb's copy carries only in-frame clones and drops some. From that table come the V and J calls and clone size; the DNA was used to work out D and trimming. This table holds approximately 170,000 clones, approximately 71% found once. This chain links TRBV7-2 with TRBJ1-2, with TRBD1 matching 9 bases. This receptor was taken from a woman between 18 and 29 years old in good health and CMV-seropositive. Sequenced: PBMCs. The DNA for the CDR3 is TGTGCCAGCAGCTTAGCGACAGGGGGGTACGGCTACACCTTC. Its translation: CASSLATGGYGYTF.